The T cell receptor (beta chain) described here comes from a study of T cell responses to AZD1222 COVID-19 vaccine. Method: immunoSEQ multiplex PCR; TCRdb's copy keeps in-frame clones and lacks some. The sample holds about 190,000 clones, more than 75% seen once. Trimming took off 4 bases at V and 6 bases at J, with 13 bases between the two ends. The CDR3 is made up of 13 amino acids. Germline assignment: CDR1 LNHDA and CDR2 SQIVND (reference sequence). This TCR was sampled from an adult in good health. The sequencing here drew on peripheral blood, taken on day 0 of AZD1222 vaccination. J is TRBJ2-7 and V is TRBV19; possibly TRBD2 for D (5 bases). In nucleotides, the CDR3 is TGTGCCAGTAGTAACGGACTCGTTGGCGAGCAGTACTTC. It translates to CASSNGLVGEQYF. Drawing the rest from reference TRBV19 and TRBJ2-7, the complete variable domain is DGGITQSPKYLFRKEGQNVTLSCEQNLNHDAMYWYRQDPGQGLRLIYYSQIVNDFQKGDIAEGYSVSREKKESFPLTVTSAQKNPTAFYLCASSNGLVGEQYFGPGTRLTVT.